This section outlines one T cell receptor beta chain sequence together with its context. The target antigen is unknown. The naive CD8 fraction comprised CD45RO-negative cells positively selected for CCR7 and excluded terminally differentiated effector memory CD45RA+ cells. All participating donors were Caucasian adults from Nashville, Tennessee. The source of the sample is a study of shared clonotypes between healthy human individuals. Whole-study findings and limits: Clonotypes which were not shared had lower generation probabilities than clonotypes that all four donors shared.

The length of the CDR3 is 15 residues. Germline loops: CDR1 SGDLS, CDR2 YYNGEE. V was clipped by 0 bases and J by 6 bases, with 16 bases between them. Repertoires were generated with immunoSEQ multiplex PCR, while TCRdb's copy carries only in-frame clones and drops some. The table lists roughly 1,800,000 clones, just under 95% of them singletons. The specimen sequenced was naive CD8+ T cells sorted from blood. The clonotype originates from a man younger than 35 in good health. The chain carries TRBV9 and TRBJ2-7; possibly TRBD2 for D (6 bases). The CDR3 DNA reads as TGTGCCAGCAGCGTAGGTCTCGGAGGAGGGACCGAGCAGTACTTC. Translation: CASSVGLGGGTEQYF.